This TCR beta chain was documented in a study of beta chain features in type 1 diabetes. Expressed TCRB transcripts were sequenced because the entire RNA isolate underwent reverse transcription. The assay was immunoSEQ multiplex PCR, and TCRdb's table has in-frame clones only and misses some. The table has a few hundred thousand clones, approximately 15% seen once; the top ten hold over 0.014%. Findings and limits, study-wide: Researchers report that Type 1 diabetes patients had moderately but significantly shorter TCRB CDR3s across all four CD4+ subsets.

With respect to this clone: Its antigen is not identified.

The material sequenced was naive CD4+ T cells from blood. The clonotype originates from a woman under 30 with type 1 diabetes.

Here the CDR3 DNA reads TGTGCCAGCAGTTTATCGTCTAGCGGCCAAGAGACCCAGTACTTC. Translated: CASSLSSSGQETQYF. J is TRBJ2-5 and V is TRBV27; 7 nucleotides agree with TRBD2. This CDR3 has 15 residues. The J segment lost 1 base and the V segment lost 0 bases, leaving 2 bases of the junction unmatched. Germline V CDR1 and CDR2: MNHEY, SMNVEV (reference sequence).